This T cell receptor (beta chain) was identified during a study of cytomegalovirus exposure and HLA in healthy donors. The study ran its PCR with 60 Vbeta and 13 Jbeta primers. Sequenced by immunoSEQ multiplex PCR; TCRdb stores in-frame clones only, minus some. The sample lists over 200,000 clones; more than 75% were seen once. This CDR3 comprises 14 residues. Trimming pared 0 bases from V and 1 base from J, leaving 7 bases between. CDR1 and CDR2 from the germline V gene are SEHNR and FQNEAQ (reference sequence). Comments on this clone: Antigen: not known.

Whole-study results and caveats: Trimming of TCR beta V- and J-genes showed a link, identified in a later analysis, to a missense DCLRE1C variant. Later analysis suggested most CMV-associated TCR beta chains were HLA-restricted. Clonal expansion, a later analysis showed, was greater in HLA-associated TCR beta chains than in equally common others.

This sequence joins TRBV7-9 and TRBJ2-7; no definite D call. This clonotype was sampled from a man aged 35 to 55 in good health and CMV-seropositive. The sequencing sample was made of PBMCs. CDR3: CASSLAAGSYEQYF. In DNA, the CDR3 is TGTGCCAGCAGCTTAGCGGCAGGATCCTACGAGCAGTACTTC.